Listed here are 13 T cell receptor beta chains from one sample, sequenced in a study of cytomegalovirus exposure and HLA in healthy donors. PCR amplification relied on 60 Vbeta primers (plus 13 Jbeta primers). Data came from immunoSEQ multiplex PCR; TCRdb stores just in-frame clones and leaves some out. Of 200,000 to 250,000 clones listed, around 89% are singletons. The material sequenced was PBMCs. These receptors were collected from a woman younger than 30 in good health and CMV-seronegative.

The CDR3: CASSLVGLAADTQYF. In DNA, the CDR3 is TGTGCCAGCAGCTTAGTGGGACTAGCAGCAGATACGCAGTATTTT. The chain employs TRBV7-9 and TRBJ2-3; 9 nucleotides agree with TRBD2. V shed 1 base, J shed 4 bases, and the junction held 3 bases outside the gene matches. Per germline, CDR1 SEHNR and CDR2 FQNEAQ (reference sequence). The CDR3 consists of 15 residues.

The chain combines TRBV12-5 with TRBJ2-7, with 7 bases aligning to TRBD1. The V segment lost 2 bases and the J segment 1 base; nucleotides outside the gene matches: 26. This CDR3 has 22 amino acids. Germline CDR1 LGHNT, CDR2 FRNRAP. The CDR3, as DNA: TGTGCTAGTGGTTTGCCCCCTCGGGGTAGACAGGGTGGACCAGAGGGGTCCTACGAGCAGTACTTC. It encodes CASGLPPRGRQGGPEGSYEQYF.

DNA of the CDR3: TGTGCCAGCAGTTTTGTAGCGGGAGGATCCGGGGAGCTGTTTTTT. This translates into CASSFVAGGSGELFF. The V gene is TRBV27, the J gene TRBJ2-2, with TRBD2 matching 10 bases. The V and J ends lost 3 bases and 6 bases, in that order; junction bases with no gene match: 4. The CDR3 is 15 amino acids. In germline, CDR1 is MNHEY, CDR2 SMNVEV (reference sequence).

This sequence joins TRBV7-6 and TRBJ2-1, with 7 positions matching TRBD2. CDR1 is SGHVS and CDR2 is FNYEAQ in the germline V gene. The CDR3 consists of 14 residues. Unmatched junction bases numbered 7, after V lost 3 bases and J lost 8 bases. The CDR3 reads CASSLERGSDEQFF. The CDR3, as DNA: TGTGCCAGCAGCTTGGAACGCGGGAGCGATGAGCAGTTCTTC.

DNA for the CDR3: TGTGCCAGCAGCGTAAGGGACAGGTCCTTTGGCTACACCTTC. Its protein is CASSVRDRSFGYTF. The chain is built from TRBV9 and TRBJ1-2; TRBD1 agrees at 8 bases. CDR1 is SGDLS, CDR2 YYNGEE, per germline. Germline trimming cut 1 base from V and 7 bases from J; bases unmatched to any gene: 6. The CDR3 contains 14 residues.

This clone was recorded a few times. The CDR3: CASSFTTQSYEQYF. CDR3 coding DNA: TGTGCCAGCAGCTTCACGACTCAGTCCTACGAGCAGTACTTC. V gene TRBV7-9 combines with J gene TRBJ2-7, with D unclear. Germline V gene lookup returns CDR1 SEHNR and CDR2 FQNEAQ (reference sequence). The CDR3 is made up of 14 amino acids. V was pared by 3 bases and J by 1 base, with 10 bases between.

Worth noting for this clone: A junction end diverges from the germline sequence, so it may reflect a read error. V gene TRBV7-9 combines with J gene TRBJ2-7; 7 nucleotides agree with TRBD2. CDR1 and CDR2 from the germline V gene are SEHNR and FQNEAQ (reference sequence). The CDR3 is made up of 14 amino acids. In DNA, the CDR3 is TGTGCCAGCAGCTCTATGACTAGCTCCAACGAGCAGTACTTC. Its translation is CASSSMTSSNEQYF.

Turning to this clone: One end of the junction fails to match germline, which may point to a read error. Other nucleotide sequences from this sample produce the same CDR3. The chain couples TRBV5-1 to TRBJ2-7; 9 bases agree with TRBD1. Per germline, CDR1 SGHRS and CDR2 YFSETQ. This CDR3 contains 14 residues. The CDR3, as DNA: TGTGCCAGCAGCTTATGGGACAGGGACTACGAGCAGTACTTC. It yields the protein CASSLWDRDYEQYF.

The chain carries TRBV15 and TRBJ1-2; D is unresolved. The V end lost 1 base, the J end lost 8 bases, and 8 bases lay between the germline ends. CDR1 and CDR2 from the germline V gene are LNHNV and YYDKDF (reference sequence). The CDR3 spans 12 residues. CDR3 region: CATSRARWGYTF. The CDR3 DNA reads TGTGCCACCAGCAGAGCGAGGTGGGGCTACACCTTC.

The chain carries TRBV19 and TRBJ2-3; TRBD2 agrees at 8 bases. This CDR3 comprises 15 residues. With V trimmed by 9 bases and J by 6 bases, 14 bases remained unmatched. From germline, CDR1 is LNHDA and CDR2 SQIVND (reference sequence). The CDR3 DNA reads as TGTGCCAGCCAGCATACGGGGGGGCCAAGGGATACGCAGTATTTT. Translating gives CASQHTGGPRDTQYF.

This chain uses TRBV2 with TRBJ1-1, with D tentatively TRBD1 (6 bases). The germline V gene has CDR1 SNHLY and CDR2 FYNNEI. V was shortened by 7 bases and J by 1 base, with 10 bases between the two germline ends. The length of the CDR3 is 13 residues. The CDR3 DNA sequence: TGTGCCAGCACCGGACAGAGGAACACTGAAGCTTTCTTT. Protein sequence: CASTGQRNTEAFF.

The rearrangement links TRBV14 to TRBJ2-7; TRBD2 is a possible D gene (5 bases). Germline assignment: CDR1 SGHDN and CDR2 FVKESK. Trimming removed 0 bases at V and 0 bases at J, with 6 bases between. CDR3 length equals 14 residues. DNA for the CDR3: TGTGCCAGCAGCCAAGAGGGAGCCTCCTACGAGCAGTACTTC. It encodes CASSQEGASYEQYF.

The chain joins TRBV9 to TRBJ2-2, with a tentative D call TRBD2 (6 bases). The CDR3 extends over 15 amino acids. Trimming left V 1 base short and J 6 bases short, with 13 bases between. From germline, CDR1 is SGDLS and CDR2 YYNGEE. CDR3 sequence: CASSVSASEAGELFF. For the CDR3, the DNA is TGTGCCAGCAGCGTAAGTGCTAGCGAGGCCGGGGAGCTGTTTTTT. The entire variable domain, with the rest obtained from reference TRBV9 and TRBJ2-2, is as follows: DSGVTQTPKHLITATGQRVTLRCSPRSGDLSVYWYQQSLDQGLQFLIQYYNGEERAKGNILERFSAQQFPDLHSELNLSSLELGDSALYFCASSVSASEAGELFFGEGSRLTVL.